The TCR beta chain under discussion was sequenced for a study of control samples from healthy donors and cancer patients. The CDR3 has 15 residues. Germline V lookup: CDR1 SGHRS, CDR2 YFSETQ. With 4 bases removed from V and 6 bases from J, the gap between germline ends came to 16 bases. Sequencing was performed with immunoSEQ multiplex PCR; in TCRdb, only in-frame clones are kept and a portion is missing. The top ten clones hold about 15% of a sample with roughly 160,000 clones, roughly 94% of them seen once. The TCR was taken from a man in his sixties with colorectal cancer. Sequencing used PBMCs. The chain combines TRBV5-1 with TRBJ1-4, with D maybe TRBD1 (5 bases). This CDR3 is CASSRGEGWDEKLFF. DNA for the CDR3: TGCGCCAGCAGCAGGGGAGAGGGATGGGATGAAAAACTGTTTTTT.